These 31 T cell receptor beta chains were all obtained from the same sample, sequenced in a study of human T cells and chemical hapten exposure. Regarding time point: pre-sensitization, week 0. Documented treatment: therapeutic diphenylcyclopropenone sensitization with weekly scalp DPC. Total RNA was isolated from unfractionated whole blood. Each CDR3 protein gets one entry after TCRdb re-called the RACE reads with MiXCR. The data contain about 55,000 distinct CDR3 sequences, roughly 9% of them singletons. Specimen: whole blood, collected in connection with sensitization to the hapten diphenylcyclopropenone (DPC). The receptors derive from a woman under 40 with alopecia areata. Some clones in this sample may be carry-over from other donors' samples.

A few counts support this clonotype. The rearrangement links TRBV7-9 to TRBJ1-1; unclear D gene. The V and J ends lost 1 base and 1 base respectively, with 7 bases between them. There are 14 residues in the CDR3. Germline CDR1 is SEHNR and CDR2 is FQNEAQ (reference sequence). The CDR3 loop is CASSLVRPNTEAFF. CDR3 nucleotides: TGTGCCAGCAGCTTAGTCCGGCCGAACACTGAAGCTTTCTTT.

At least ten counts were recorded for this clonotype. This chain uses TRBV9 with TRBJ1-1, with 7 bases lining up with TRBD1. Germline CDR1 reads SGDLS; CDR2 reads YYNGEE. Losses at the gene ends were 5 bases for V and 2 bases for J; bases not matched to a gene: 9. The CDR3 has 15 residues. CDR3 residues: CASRKTGTLNTEAFF. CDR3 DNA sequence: TGTGCCAGCAGGAAGACAGGGACACTCAACACTGAAGCTTTCTTT.

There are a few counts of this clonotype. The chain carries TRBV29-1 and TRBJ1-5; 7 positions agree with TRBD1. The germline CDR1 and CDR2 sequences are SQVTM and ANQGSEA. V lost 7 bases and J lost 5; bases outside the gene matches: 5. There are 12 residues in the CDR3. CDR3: CSAGQADQPQHF. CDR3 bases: TGCAGCGCCGGACAGGCGGATCAGCCCCAGCATTTT.

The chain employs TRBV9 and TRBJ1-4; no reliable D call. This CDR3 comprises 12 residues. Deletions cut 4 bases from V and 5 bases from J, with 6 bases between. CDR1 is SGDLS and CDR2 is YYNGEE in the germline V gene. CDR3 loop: CASSRDNEKLFF. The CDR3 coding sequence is TGTGCCAGCAGCAGAGACAATGAAAAACTGTTTTTT.

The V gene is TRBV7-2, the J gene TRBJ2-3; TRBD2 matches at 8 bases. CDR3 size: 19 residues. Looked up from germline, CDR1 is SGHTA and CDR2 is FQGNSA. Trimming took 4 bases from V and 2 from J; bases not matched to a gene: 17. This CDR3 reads CASSSQPPRLAGATDTQYF. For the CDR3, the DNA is TGTGCCAGCAGCTCCCAGCCCCCGAGGCTAGCGGGTGCCACAGATACGCAGTATTTT.

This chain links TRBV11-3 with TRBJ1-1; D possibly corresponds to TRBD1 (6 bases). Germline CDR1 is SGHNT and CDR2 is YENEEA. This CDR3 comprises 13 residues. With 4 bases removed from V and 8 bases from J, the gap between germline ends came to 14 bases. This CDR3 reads CASSSSGAGEAFF. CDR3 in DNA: TGTGCCAGCAGCTCCTCAGGGGCAGGAGAAGCTTTCTTT.

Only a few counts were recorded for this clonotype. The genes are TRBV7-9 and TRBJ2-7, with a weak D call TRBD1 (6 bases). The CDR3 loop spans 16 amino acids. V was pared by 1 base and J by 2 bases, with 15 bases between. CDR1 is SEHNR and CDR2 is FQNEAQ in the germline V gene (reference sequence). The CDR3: CASSLEGTIRPYEQYF. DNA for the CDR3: TGTGCCAGCAGCTTAGAGGGGACAATTAGGCCCTACGAGCAGTACTTC.

In nucleotides, the CDR3 is TGTGCCAGCAGCCCGAGGACCCCGACGTTGCCGCAGTATTTT. It translates to CASSPRTPTLPQYF. The V and J genes are TRBV7-9 and TRBJ2-3; D unclear. Per the germline V gene, CDR1 is SEHNR and CDR2 is FQNEAQ (reference sequence). V lost 5 bases, J lost 10 bases, and 19 bases lay in between. CDR3 length: 14 residues.

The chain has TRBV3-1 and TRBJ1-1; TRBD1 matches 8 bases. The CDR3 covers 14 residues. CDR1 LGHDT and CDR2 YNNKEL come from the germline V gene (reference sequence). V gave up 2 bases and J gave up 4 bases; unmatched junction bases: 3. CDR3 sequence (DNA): TGTGCCAGCAGCCAACCCGGACAGGGCACTGAAGCTTTCTTT. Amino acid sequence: CASSQPGQGTEAFF.

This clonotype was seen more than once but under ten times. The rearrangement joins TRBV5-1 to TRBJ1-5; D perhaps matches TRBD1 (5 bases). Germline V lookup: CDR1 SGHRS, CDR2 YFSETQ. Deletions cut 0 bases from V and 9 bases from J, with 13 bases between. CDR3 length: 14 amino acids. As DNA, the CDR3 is TGCGCCAGCAGCTTGGGAGTGGGGGATTCGCCCCAGCATTTT. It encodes CASSLGVGDSPQHF.

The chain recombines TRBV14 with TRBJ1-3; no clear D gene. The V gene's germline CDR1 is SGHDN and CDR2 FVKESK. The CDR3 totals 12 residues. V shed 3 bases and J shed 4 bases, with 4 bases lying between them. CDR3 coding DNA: TGTGCCAGCAGCCATCTGGGAAACACCATATATTTT. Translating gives CASSHLGNTIYF.

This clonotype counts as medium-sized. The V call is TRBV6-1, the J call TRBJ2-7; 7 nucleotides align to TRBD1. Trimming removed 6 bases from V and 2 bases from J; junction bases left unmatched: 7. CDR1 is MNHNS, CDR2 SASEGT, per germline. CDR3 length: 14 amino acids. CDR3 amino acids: CASSPGDSTYEQYF. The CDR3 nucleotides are TGTGCCAGCAGCCCCGGGGACAGTACCTACGAGCAGTACTTC.

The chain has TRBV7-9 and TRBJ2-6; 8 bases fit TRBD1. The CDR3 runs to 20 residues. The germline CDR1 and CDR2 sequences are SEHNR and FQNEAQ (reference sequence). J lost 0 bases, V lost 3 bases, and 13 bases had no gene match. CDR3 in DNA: TGTGCCAGCAGCTTTAGCCGATTGGACAGGGTTAGCTCTGGGGCCAACGTCCTGACTTTC. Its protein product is CASSFSRLDRVSSGANVLTF.

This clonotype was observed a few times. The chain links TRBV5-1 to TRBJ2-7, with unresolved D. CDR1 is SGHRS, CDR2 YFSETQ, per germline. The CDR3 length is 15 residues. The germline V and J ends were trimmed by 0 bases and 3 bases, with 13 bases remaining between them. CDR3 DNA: TGCGCCAGCAGCTTGGGGCCTGGCTCCTACTACGAGCAGTACTTC. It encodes CASSLGPGSYYEQYF.

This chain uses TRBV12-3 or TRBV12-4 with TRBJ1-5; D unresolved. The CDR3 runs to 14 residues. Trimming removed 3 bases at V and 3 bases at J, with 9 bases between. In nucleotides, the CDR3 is TGTGCCAGCAGTTTGGGTCAGTACAATCAGCCCCAGCATTTT. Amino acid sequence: CASSLGQYNQPQHF.

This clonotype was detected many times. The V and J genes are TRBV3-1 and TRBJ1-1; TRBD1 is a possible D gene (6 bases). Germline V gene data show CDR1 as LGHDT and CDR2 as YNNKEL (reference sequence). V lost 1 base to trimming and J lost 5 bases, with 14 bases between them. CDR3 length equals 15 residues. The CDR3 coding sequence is TGTGCCAGCAGCCAAGCAGGGGCCGGGAGTACTGAAGCTTTCTTT. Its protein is CASSQAGAGSTEAFF.

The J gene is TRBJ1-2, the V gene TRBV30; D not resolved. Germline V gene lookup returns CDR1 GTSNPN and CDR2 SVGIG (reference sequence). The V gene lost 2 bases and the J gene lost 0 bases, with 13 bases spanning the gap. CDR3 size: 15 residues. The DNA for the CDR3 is TGTGCCTGGAGTACTGAAGTGCGGTCTAACTATGGCTACACCTTC. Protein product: CAWSTEVRSNYGYTF.

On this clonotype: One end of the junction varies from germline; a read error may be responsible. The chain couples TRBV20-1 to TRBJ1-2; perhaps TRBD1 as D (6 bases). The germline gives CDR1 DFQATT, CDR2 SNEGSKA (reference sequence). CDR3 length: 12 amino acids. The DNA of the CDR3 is TGCAGTGCTCCCGGACAGAACTATGGCGACACCTTC. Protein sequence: CSAPGQNYGDTF.

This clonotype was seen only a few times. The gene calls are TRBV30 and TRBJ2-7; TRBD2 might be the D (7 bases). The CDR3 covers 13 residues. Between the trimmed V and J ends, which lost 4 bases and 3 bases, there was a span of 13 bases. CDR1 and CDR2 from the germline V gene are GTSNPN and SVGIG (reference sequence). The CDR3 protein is CAWKRGALYEQYF. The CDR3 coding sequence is TGTGCCTGGAAACGGGGGGCCCTCTACGAGCAGTACTTC. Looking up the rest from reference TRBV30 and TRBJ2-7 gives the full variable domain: SQTIHQWPATLVQPVGSPLSLECTVEGTSNPNLYWYRQAAGRGLQLLFYSVGIGQISSEVPQNLSASRPQDRQFILSSKKLLLSDSGFYLCAWKRGALYEQYFGPGTRLTVT.

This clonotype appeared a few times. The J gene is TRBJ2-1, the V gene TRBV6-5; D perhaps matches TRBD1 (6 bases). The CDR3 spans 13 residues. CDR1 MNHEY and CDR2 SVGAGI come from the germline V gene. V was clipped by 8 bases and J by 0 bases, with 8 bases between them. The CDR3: CASGTSSYNEQFF. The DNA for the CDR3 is TGTGCCAGCGGGACATCCTCCTACAATGAGCAGTTCTTC.

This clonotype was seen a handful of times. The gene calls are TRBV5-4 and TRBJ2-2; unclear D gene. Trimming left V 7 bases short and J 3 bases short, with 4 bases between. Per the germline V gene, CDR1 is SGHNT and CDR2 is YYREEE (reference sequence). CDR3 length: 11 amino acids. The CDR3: CASRDTGELFF. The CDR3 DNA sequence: TGTGCCAGCCGGGACACCGGGGAGCTGTTTTTT. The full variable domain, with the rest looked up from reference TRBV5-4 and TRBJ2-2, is ETGVTQSPTHLIKTRGQQVTLRCSSQSGHNTVSWYQQALGQGPQFIFQYYREEENGRGNFPPRFSGLQFPNYSSELNVNALELDDSALYLCASRDTGELFFGEGSRLTVL.

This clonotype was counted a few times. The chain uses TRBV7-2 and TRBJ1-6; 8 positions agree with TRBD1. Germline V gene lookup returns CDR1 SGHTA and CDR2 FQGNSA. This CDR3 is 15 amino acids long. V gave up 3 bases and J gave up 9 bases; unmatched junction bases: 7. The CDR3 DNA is TGTGCCAGCAGCTTTGGGGGGACAGGATCTTCACCCCTCCACTTT. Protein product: CASSFGGTGSSPLHF.

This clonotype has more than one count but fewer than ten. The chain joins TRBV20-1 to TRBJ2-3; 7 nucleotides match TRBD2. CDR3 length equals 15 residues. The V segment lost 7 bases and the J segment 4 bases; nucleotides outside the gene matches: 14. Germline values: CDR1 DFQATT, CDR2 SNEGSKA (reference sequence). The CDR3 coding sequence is TGCAGTGTGCTCCGGGGGGAGGGGTACCCAGATACGCAGTATTTT. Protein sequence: CSVLRGEGYPDTQYF.

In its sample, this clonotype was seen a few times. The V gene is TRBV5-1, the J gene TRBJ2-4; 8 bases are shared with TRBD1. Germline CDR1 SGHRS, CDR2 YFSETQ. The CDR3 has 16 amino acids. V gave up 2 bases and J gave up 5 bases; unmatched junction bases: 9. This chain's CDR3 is CASSLRTGRSENIQYF. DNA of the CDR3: TGCGCCAGCAGCTTAAGGACAGGGCGGAGTGAAAACATTCAGTACTTC.

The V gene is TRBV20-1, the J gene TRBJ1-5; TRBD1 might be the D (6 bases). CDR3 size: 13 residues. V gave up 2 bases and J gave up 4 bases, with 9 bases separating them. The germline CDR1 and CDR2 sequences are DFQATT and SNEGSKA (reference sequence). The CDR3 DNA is TGCAGTGCTAGACAGCAGGGGAATCAGCCCCAGCATTTT. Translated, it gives CSARQQGNQPQHF.

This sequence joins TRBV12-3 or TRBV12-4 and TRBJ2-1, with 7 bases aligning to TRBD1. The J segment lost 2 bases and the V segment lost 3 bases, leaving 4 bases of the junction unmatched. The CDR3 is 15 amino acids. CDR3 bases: TGTGCCAGCAGTTTTTTGCAGGGGGCCTACAATGAGCAGTTCTTC. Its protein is CASSFLQGAYNEQFF.

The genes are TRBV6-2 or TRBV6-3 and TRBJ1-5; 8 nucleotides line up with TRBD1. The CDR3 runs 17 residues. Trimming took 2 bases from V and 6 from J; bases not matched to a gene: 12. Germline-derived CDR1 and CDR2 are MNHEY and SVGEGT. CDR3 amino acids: CASSYLGQAQRGQPQHF. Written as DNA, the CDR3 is TGTGCCAGCAGTTACCTGGGACAGGCACAAAGGGGTCAGCCCCAGCATTTT.

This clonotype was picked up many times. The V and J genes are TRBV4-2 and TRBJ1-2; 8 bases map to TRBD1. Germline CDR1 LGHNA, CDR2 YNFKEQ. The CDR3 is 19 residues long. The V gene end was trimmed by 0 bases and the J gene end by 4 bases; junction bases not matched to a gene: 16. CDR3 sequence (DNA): TGTGCCAGCAGCCAAGATATGGGTATACAGGGGGGGACCATCTATGGCTACACCTTC. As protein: CASSQDMGIQGGTIYGYTF.

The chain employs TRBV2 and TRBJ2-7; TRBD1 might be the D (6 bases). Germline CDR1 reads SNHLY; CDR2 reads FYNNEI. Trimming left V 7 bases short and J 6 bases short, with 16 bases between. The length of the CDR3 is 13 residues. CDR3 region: CASKSQGPSEQYF. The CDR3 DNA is TGTGCCAGCAAGTCACAGGGCCCCTCCGAGCAGTACTTC.

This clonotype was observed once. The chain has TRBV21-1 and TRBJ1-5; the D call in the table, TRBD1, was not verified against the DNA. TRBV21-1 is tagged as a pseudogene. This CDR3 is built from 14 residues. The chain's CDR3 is CASRRGGGNQPQHF. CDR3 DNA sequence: TGTGCCAGCCGACGGGGGGGGGGCAATCAGCCCCAGCATTTT.

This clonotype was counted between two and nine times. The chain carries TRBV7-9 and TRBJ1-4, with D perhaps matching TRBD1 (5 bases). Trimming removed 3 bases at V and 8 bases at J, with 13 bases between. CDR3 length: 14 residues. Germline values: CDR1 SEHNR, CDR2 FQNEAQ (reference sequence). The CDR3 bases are TGTGCCAGCAGCTTTGGGGCATCGGTAGAAAAACTGTTTTTT. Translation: CASSFGASVEKLFF.